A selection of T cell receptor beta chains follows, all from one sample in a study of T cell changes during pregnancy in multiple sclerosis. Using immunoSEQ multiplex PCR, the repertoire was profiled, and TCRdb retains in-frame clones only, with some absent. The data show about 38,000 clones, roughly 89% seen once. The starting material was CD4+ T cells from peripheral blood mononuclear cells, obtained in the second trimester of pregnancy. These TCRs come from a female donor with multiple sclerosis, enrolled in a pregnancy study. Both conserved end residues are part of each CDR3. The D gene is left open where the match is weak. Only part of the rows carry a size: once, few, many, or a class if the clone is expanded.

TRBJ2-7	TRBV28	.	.	CASSFGAVGRYEQYF	TGTGCCAGCAGTTTTGGGGCAGTAGGTAGGTACGAGCAGTACTTC
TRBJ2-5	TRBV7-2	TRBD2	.	CASSLATSGGQETQYF	TGTGCCAGCAGCTTAGCGACTAGCGGGGGGCAAGAGACCCAGTACTTC
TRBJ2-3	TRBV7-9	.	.	CASSLDRLGSDTQYF	TGTGCCAGCAGCTTAGATAGACTAGGGTCAGATACGCAGTATTTT
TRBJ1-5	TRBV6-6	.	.	CASADRPNQPQHF	TGTGCCAGTGCGGACAGACCCAATCAGCCCCAGCATTTT
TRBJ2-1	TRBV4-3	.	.	CASSQGLGLDEQFF	TGCGCCAGCAGCCAAGGACTAGGATTGGATGAGCAGTTCTTC
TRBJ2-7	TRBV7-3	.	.	CASSLTRGREQYF	TGTGCCAGCAGCTTAACGCGGGGGCGCGAGCAGTACTTC
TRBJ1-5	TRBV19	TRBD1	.	CASSIDRGRQPQHF	TGTGCCAGTAGTATAGATAGGGGGCGGCAGCCCCAGCATTTT
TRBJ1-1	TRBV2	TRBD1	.	CASRGDRGGTEAFF	TGTGCCAGCAGGGGAGACAGGGGTGGCACTGAAGCTTTCTTT
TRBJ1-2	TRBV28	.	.	CASLFSGGPKYGYTF	TGTGCCAGCTTATTTTCGGGGGGCCCAAAATATGGCTACACCTTC
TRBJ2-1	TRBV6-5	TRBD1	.	CASTTGDRDYNEQFF	TGTGCCAGCACTACGGGGGACAGGGATTACAATGAGCAGTTCTTC
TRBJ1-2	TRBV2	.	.	CASSVGEGQSNYGYTF	TGTGCCAGCAGTGTTGGAGAGGGACAATCTAACTATGGCTACACCTTC
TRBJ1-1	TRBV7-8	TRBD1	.	CASSYTGEYTEAFF	TGTGCCAGCAGCTACACAGGGGAGTACACTGAAGCTTTCTTT
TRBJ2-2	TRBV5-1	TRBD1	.	CASSLGDSSNTGELFF	TGCGCCAGCAGCTTGGGGGACAGCAGCAACACCGGGGAGCTGTTTTTT
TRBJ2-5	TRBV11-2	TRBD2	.	CASSLGTSGRNLEETQYF	TGTGCCAGCAGCCTCGGGACTAGCGGGAGAAACCTGGAGGAGACCCAGTACTTC
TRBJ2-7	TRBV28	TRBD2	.	CASRRTSATYEQYF	TGTGCCAGCAGGAGGACTAGCGCCACCTACGAGCAGTACTTC
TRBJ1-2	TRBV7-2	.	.	CASTQDGIGSYTF	TGTGCCAGCACCCAGGACGGGATTGGAAGCTACACCTTC
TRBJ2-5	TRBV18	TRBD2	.	CASSPLTSWGGQETQYF	TGTGCCAGCTCACCACTAACGAGCTGGGGAGGGCAAGAGACCCAGTACTTC
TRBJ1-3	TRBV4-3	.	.	CASSQTQGIGNTIYF	TGCGCCAGCAGCCAAACTCAGGGTATCGGAAACACCATATATTTT
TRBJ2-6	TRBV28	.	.	CASSFGGLSSGANVLTF	TGTGCCAGCAGTTTCGGAGGGTTAAGCTCTGGGGCCAACGTCCTGACTTTC
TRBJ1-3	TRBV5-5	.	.	CASRQTTRSSGNTIYF	TGTGCCAGCAGACAAACCACAAGGAGCTCTGGAAACACCATATATTTT
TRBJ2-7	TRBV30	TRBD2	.	CAWSGWDYRYF	TGTGCCTGGAGTGGTTGGGACTACCGGTACTTC
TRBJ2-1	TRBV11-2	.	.	CASSLEVGGVEQFF	TGTGCCAGCAGCTTAGAAGTTGGCGGGGTTGAGCAGTTCTTC
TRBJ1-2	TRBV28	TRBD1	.	CATKTGFDYGYTF	TGTGCGACAAAGACAGGGTTTGACTATGGCTACACCTTC
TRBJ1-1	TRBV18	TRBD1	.	CASSLDRGPINTEAFF	TGTGCCAGCTCACTAGACAGGGGCCCTATTAACACTGAAGCTTTCTTT
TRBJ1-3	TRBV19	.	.	CASATGLNGNTIYF	TGTGCCTCCGCCACAGGCCTCAATGGAAACACCATATATTTT
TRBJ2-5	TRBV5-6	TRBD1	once	CASSLVPGGRETQYF	TGTGCCAGCAGCTTGGTGCCAGGGGGCCGGGAGACCCAGTACTTC
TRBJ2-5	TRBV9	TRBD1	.	CASSVGQQETQYF	TGTGCCAGCAGCGTGGGACAGCAAGAGACCCAGTACTTC
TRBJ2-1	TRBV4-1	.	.	CASSSSSINEQFF	TGCGCCAGCAGCTCGTCTAGTATAAATGAGCAGTTCTTC
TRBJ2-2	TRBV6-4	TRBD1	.	CASSDRDRVGANTGELFF	TGTGCCAGCAGTGACCGGGACAGGGTCGGGGCGAACACCGGGGAGCTGTTTTTT
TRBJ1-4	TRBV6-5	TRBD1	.	CASRPGQAQNEKLFF	TGTGCCAGCAGGCCGGGACAGGCCCAAAATGAAAAACTGTTTTTT
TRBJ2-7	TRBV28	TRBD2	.	CASTLWAGAYEQYF	TGTGCCAGCACCTTGTGGGCGGGAGCCTACGAGCAGTACTTC
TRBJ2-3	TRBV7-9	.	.	CASSFFGDSDTQYF	TGTGCCAGCAGCTTCTTCGGAGACTCGGATACGCAGTATTTT
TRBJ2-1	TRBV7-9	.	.	CASSQDIGRAVYNEQFF	TGTGCCAGCAGTCAAGACATCGGGCGGGCCGTCTACAATGAGCAGTTCTTC
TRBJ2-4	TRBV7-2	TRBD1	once	CASSSPGGAAKNIQYF	TGTGCCAGCAGCTCACCAGGGGGCGCAGCCAAAAACATTCAGTACTTC
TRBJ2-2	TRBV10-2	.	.	CASSALVSGELFF	TGCGCCAGCAGTGCCCTCGTTTCCGGGGAGCTGTTTTTT
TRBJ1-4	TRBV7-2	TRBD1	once	CASSLAGGGEKLFF	TGTGCCAGCAGCTTGGCAGGGGGAGGTGAAAAACTGTTTTTT
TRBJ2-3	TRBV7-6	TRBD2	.	CASSLRLAGGPDTQYF	TGTGCCAGCAGTTTGCGACTAGCGGGGGGCCCGGATACGCAGTATTTT
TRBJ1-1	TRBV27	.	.	CASSTQGRTEAFF	TGTGCCAGCAGTACCCAGGGCCGCACTGAAGCTTTCTTT
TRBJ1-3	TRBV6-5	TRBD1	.	CASSYTTGLAGNTIYF	TGTGCCAGCAGTTACACGACAGGGCTCGCTGGAAACACCATATATTTT
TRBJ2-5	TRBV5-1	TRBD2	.	CASSGTSGRAEETQYF	TGCGCCAGCAGCGGTACTAGCGGGAGGGCCGAAGAGACCCAGTACTTC
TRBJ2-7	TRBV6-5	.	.	CASSNLGESSYEQYF	TGTGCCAGCAGTAACCTTGGGGAGAGCTCCTACGAGCAGTACTTC
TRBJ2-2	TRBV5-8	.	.	CASSLREGNTGELFF	TGTGCCAGCAGCTTGCGGGAAGGGAACACCGGGGAGCTGTTTTTT
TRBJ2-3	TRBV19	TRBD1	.	CASSTGQVSTDTQYF	TGTGCCAGTAGTACGGGACAGGTTAGCACAGATACGCAGTATTTT
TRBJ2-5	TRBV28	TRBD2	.	CASSEVLAGRQETQYF	TGTGCCAGCAGTGAGGTCCTAGCGGGGAGACAAGAGACCCAGTACTTC
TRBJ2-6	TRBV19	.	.	CASSRSISSGANVLTF	TGTGCCAGTAGTAGGAGTATAAGCTCTGGGGCCAACGTCCTGACTTTC
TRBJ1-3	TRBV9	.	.	CASSGDRNSGNTIYF	TGTGCCAGCAGCGGAGACAGGAACTCTGGAAACACCATATATTTT
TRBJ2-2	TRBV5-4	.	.	CASSLERANTGELFF	TGTGCCAGCAGCTTGGAGCGTGCGAACACCGGGGAGCTGTTTTTT
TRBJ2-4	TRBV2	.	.	CAGRGLAKNIQYF	TGTGCTGGGCGAGGGCTAGCCAAAAACATTCAGTACTTC
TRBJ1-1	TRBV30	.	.	CAAIGRNTEAFF	TGTGCCGCGATTGGGAGGAACACTGAAGCTTTCTTT
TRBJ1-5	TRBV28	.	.	CASSSGLLPQHF	TGTGCCAGCAGTTCGGGACTGCTGCCCCAGCATTTT
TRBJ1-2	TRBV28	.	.	CASSLSILSHPMSYTF	TGTGCCAGCAGTTTATCTATCCTATCTCACCCTATGAGCTACACCTTC
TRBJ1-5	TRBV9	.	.	CASSVDHRDQPQHF	TGTGCCAGCAGCGTCGACCACAGGGATCAGCCCCAGCATTTT
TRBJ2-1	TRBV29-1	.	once	CSVAILARGYNEQFF	TGCAGCGTTGCTATTCTAGCCCGAGGGTACAATGAGCAGTTCTTC
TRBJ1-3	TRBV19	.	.	CASSITGSGNTIYF	TGTGCCAGTAGTATTACTGGCTCTGGAAACACCATATATTTT
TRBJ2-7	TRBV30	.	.	CACSTCEQYF	TGTGCCTGCTCGACTTGCGAGCAGTACTTC